These 9 T cell receptor beta chains were sequenced from one sample in a study of blood T cells in healthy people across ages. Combining a sample-barcoded 5' primer with a J-beta primer mix, a second PCR ran for about 7 to 11 cycles. TCRdb ran MiXCR on the 5' RACE reads and lists one entry per CDR3 protein. The data show about 800,000 distinct CDR3 sequences, around a quarter seen once. These records were also assigned to another study, of T cells of mothers and their children.

Input material: blood. These receptors all stem from a boy between 10 and 17 years old in good health.

The chain joins TRBV6-5 to TRBJ2-5, with TRBD2 as a possible D gene (7 bases). The CDR3 is 16 amino acids. V was pared by 5 bases and J by 5 bases, with 21 bases between. In germline, CDR1 is MNHEY, CDR2 SVGAGI. CDR3: CASSPGVGGVRETQYF. DNA of the CDR3: TGTGCCAGCAGTCCGGGCGTAGGGGGGGTTCGGGAGACCCAGTACTTC.

CDR3 bases: TGTGCCAGCACCCATTCGGCCCGCGAGGATGGCTACACCTTC. As protein: CASTHSAREDGYTF. V and J are TRBV7-2 and TRBJ1-2; no definite D call. V was clipped by 7 bases and J by 6 bases, with 18 bases between them. The length of the CDR3 is 14 residues. In germline, CDR1 is SGHTA, CDR2 FQGNSA.

The rearrangement uses TRBV7-2 and TRBJ1-2, with 12 bases that match TRBD1. The CDR3 is made up of 14 amino acids. V shed 6 bases, J shed 4 bases, and the junction held 3 bases outside the gene matches. Germline CDR1 SGHTA, CDR2 FQGNSA. CDR3 DNA: TGTGCCAGCAGGTCGGGACAGGGGGCCTATGGCTACACCTTC. Its translation: CASRSGQGAYGYTF. Full variable domain (missing parts from reference TRBV7-2 and TRBJ1-2): GAGVSQSPSNKVTEKGKDVELRCDPISGHTALYWYRQSLGQGLEFLIYFQGNSAPDKSGLPSDRFSAERTGGSVSTLTIQRTQQEDSAVYLCASRSGQGAYGYTFGSGTRLTVV.

The V and J genes are TRBV5-1 and TRBJ2-4, with D tentatively TRBD2 (6 bases). This CDR3 comprises 15 residues. The germline V gene encodes CDR1 SGHRS and CDR2 YFSETQ. Trimming took 4 bases from V and 5 from J, leaving 16 bases between them. CDR3 sequence reads: CASSRGGTGENIQYF. The CDR3 coding sequence is TGCGCCAGCAGCAGAGGCGGGACGGGGGAAAACATTCAGTACTTC. The complete variable domain, with remaining parts taken from reference TRBV5-1 and TRBJ2-4, reads KAGVTQTPRYLIKTRGQQVTLSCSPISGHRSVSWYQQTPGQGLQFLFEYFSETQRNKGNFPGRFSGRQFSNSRSEMNVSTLELGDSALYLCASSRGGTGENIQYFGAGTRLSVL.

J is TRBJ1-6 and V is TRBV7-2, with TRBD1 as a possible D gene (6 bases). This CDR3 has 15 amino acids. V lost 5 bases, J lost 10 bases, and 18 bases lay in between. Germline values: CDR1 SGHTA, CDR2 FQGNSA. The CDR3 nucleotides read TGTGCCAGCAGCCGGACGGGGACGAGGGGGTCACCCCTCCACTTT. It is translated as CASSRTGTRGSPLHF. The complete variable domain, with remaining parts taken from reference TRBV7-2 and TRBJ1-6, reads GAGVSQSPSNKVTEKGKDVELRCDPISGHTALYWYRQSLGQGLEFLIYFQGNSAPDKSGLPSDRFSAERTGGSVSTLTIQRTQQEDSAVYLCASSRTGTRGSPLHFGNGTRLTVT.

The chain recombines TRBV14 with TRBJ2-1, with a weak D call TRBD2 (5 bases). V lost 0 bases, J lost 10 bases, and 16 bases lay in between. Germline CDR1 SGHDN, CDR2 FVKESK. This CDR3 comprises 15 residues. CDR3: CASSQDIKPAGEQFF. The CDR3 coding sequence is TGTGCCAGCAGCCAAGATATAAAACCCGCGGGCGAGCAGTTCTTC.

The chain has TRBV6-6 and TRBJ2-1; 7 bases fit TRBD1. Germline values: CDR1 MNHNY, CDR2 SVGAGI (reference sequence). This CDR3 comprises 15 residues. V dropped 5 bases and J dropped 0; count of bases not matched to a gene: 4. The CDR3 bases are TGTGCCAGCAGTCAACAGGGGCCCTCCTACAATGAGCAGTTCTTC. Protein sequence: CASSQQGPSYNEQFF.

This chain links TRBV2 with TRBJ2-4; 9 bases align to TRBD2. Unmatched junction bases numbered 2, after V lost 10 bases and J lost 1 base. The CDR3 is 13 residues long. CDR1 SNHLY and CDR2 FYNNEI come from the germline V gene. The CDR3 here is CAISGSAKNIQYF. CDR3 nucleotide sequence: TGTGCCATTAGCGGGAGTGCCAAAAACATTCAGTACTTC.

This chain uses TRBV28 with TRBJ2-5, with 7 bases fitting TRBD2. The J call may be in error: the DNA end matches TRBJ2-7 better. Germline V gene lookup returns CDR1 MDHEN and CDR2 SYDVKM. The length of the CDR3 is 13 residues. The DNA for the CDR3 is TGTGCCAGCAGTTCCCCAAGCGGGGACGAGCAGTACTTC. As protein: CASSSPSGDEQYF.